Shown below are 17 T cell receptor beta chains from a single sample sequenced in a study of blood T cell repertoires in COVID-19. Method: immunoSEQ multiplex PCR; TCRdb's copy keeps in-frame clones and lacks some. This table holds roughly 500,000 clones, approximately 87% found once. The sequencing sample was made of PBMCs or T cells enriched from blood (not recorded which). These receptors all come from a woman between 35 and 50 years old who had recovered from COVID-19.

This clone appeared once. This chain links TRBV11-2 with TRBJ2-5; TRBD2 might be the D (6 bases). V was trimmed by 5 bases and J by 5 bases, leaving 12 bases between them. The CDR3 consists of 13 residues. The germline V gene has CDR1 SGHAT and CDR2 FQNNGV. CDR3: CASSRGVGETQYF. CDR3 bases: TGTGCCAGCAGCCGCGGGGTTGGGGAGACCCAGTACTTC.

This sequence joins TRBV19 and TRBJ2-5, with 7 bases matching TRBD2. Germline trimming cut 1 base from V and 3 bases from J; bases unmatched to any gene: 8. Germline V gene sequence: CDR1 LNHDA, CDR2 SQIVND (reference sequence). The CDR3 sequence is 16 residues long. As DNA, the CDR3 is TGTGCCAGTAGTATAGGTACACTAGCGATTGAAGAGACCCAGTACTTC. It codes for CASSIGTLAIEETQYF.

The V gene is TRBV6-5, the J gene TRBJ2-5; the D gene is possibly TRBD2 (6 bases). The CDR3 totals 16 residues. CDR1 is MNHEY, CDR2 SVGAGI, per germline. The V gene lost 2 bases and the J gene lost 2 bases, with 15 bases spanning the gap. This chain's CDR3 is CASSYPAGAAQETQYF. The CDR3 nucleotides read TGTGCCAGCAGTTACCCAGCGGGTGCTGCTCAAGAGACCCAGTACTTC.

The rearrangement links TRBV9 to TRBJ1-1; D is unclear. This CDR3 comprises 12 residues. The V gene's germline CDR1 is SGDLS and CDR2 YYNGEE. V dropped 3 bases and J dropped 7 bases, with 10 bases sitting between them. CDR3 loop: CASSARFGEAFF. CDR3 nucleotides: TGTGCCAGCAGCGCCCGATTCGGTGAAGCTTTCTTT.

The chain couples TRBV25-1 to TRBJ1-2; 11 bases match TRBD1. Trimming removed 6 bases from V and 3 bases from J; junction bases left unmatched: 3. CDR1 is MGHDK, CDR2 SYGVNS, per germline. CDR3 size: 14 residues. This chain's CDR3 is CASSRGQGDYGYTF. Here the CDR3 DNA reads TGTGCCAGCAGCAGGGGACAGGGGGACTATGGCTACACCTTC.

The rearrangement joins TRBV3-1 (or the pseudogene TRBV3-2) to TRBJ2-1, with a tentative D call TRBD2 (6 bases). CDR3 length: 17 residues. V lost 4 bases and J lost 4, with 20 bases in between. CDR1 LGHDT and CDR2 YNNKEL come from the germline V gene (reference sequence). The CDR3: CASSRNSGFDIYNEQFF. In DNA form, the CDR3 reads TGTGCCAGCAGCCGAAATAGCGGATTCGATATTTACAATGAGCAGTTCTTC.

The rearrangement links TRBV11-2 to TRBJ2-7; the D gene is possibly TRBD1 (6 bases). The CDR3 length is 12 residues. V lost 5 bases and J 6 bases, leaving 11 bases between the germline ends. The V gene's germline CDR1 is SGHAT and CDR2 FQNNGV. Here the CDR3 DNA reads TGTGCCAGCAGCCTAACCAGGGGCGAGCAGTACTTC. Translating it yields CASSLTRGEQYF.

The V call is TRBV19, the J call TRBJ2-2, with D possibly being TRBD1 (5 bases). Germline lookup yields CDR1 LNHDA and CDR2 SQIVND (reference sequence). This CDR3 is built from 19 residues. Trimming pared 6 bases from V and 2 bases from J, leaving 25 bases between. The CDR3 DNA follows: TGTGCCAGTAGCCTATGGGGCCGAAAGGCACACGGTAACACCGGGGAGCTGTTTTTT. The encoded protein is CASSLWGRKAHGNTGELFF.

The V gene is TRBV12-3 or TRBV12-4, the J gene TRBJ2-5; 7 nucleotides line up with TRBD2. This CDR3 has 12 residues. V was clipped by 8 bases and J by 4 bases; unmatched bases: 4. CDR3 coding DNA: TGTGCCAGCGGCGGGAGCCGAGAGACCCAGTACTTC. Protein: CASGGSRETQYF.

This sequence joins TRBV5-1 and TRBJ1-1; weak D call: TRBD1 (5 bases). CDR1 is SGHRS, CDR2 YFSETQ, per germline. Trimming left V 0 bases short and J 0 bases short, with 12 bases between. The CDR3 runs to 16 residues. CDR3 coding DNA: TGCGCCAGCAGCTTGGGACAGACCACTGTGAACACTGAAGCTTTCTTT. Translated, it gives CASSLGQTTVNTEAFF.

The V and J genes are TRBV7-8 and TRBJ2-6, with D tentatively TRBD2 (5 bases). V lost 4 bases, J lost 0 bases, and 22 bases lay in between. Looked up from germline, CDR1 is SGHVS and CDR2 is FQNEAQ. This CDR3 spans 20 amino acids. In nucleotides, the CDR3 is TGTGCCAGCAGCTCTACAAGGGTACAGATAACTAGCTCTGGGGCCAACGTCCTGACTTTC. Its translation: CASSSTRVQITSSGANVLTF.

This chain connects TRBV5-4 to TRBJ1-1; weak D call: TRBD1 (6 bases). The length of the CDR3 is 13 residues. Per the germline V gene, CDR1 is SGHNT and CDR2 is YYREEE (reference sequence). V was cut by 4 bases and J by 3 bases, with 10 bases left in between. The CDR3 loop is CASSKDSDTEAFF. The CDR3 nucleotides are TGTGCCAGCAGCAAGGACAGTGACACTGAAGCTTTCTTT.

This chain links TRBV21-1 with TRBJ2-3; no DNA check was done on the table's D call, TRBD2. TRBV21-1 is noted as a pseudogene. The CDR3 consists of 19 residues. The CDR3, as DNA: TGTGCCAGCAGCACCCTGACTAGCGGGAGGGCCGCACGCACAGATACGCAGTATTTT. Translation: CASSTLTSGRAARTDTQYF.

The gene calls are TRBV5-1 and TRBJ1-2; D call uncertain. The V end lost 6 bases, the J end lost 3 bases, and 12 bases lay between the germline ends. The CDR3 has 13 amino acids. Germline-derived CDR1 and CDR2 are SGHRS and YFSETQ. The CDR3 reads CASTTPGYYGYTF. As DNA, the CDR3 is TGCGCCAGCACCACCCCAGGATACTATGGCTACACCTTC.

This chain links TRBV18 with TRBJ1-4; 7 nucleotides line up with TRBD1. The CDR3 has 13 amino acids. The germline V gene has CDR1 KGHSH and CDR2 LQKENI. V was pared by 8 bases and J by 8 bases, with 8 bases of the junction left unmatched. Written as DNA, the CDR3 is TGTGCCAGCCAAGGACAGGTGATCGAAAAACTGTTTTTT. Protein product: CASQGQVIEKLFF.

The chain has TRBV9 and TRBJ1-3, with TRBD1 as a possible D gene (6 bases). Per the germline V gene, CDR1 is SGDLS and CDR2 is YYNGEE. V dropped 0 bases and J dropped 4 bases, with 11 bases sitting between them. The CDR3 has 15 amino acids. CDR3 DNA sequence: TGTGCCAGCAGCGTAGGGCAGGGGAAAGGAAACACCATATATTTT. This gives the protein CASSVGQGKGNTIYF.

The V and J genes are TRBV20-1 and TRBJ2-2, with 9 nucleotides matching TRBD2. The CDR3 sequence is 15 residues long. J was trimmed by 5 bases and V by 3 bases; bases with no gene match: 7. Germline CDR1 is DFQATT and CDR2 is SNEGSKA (reference sequence). The DNA for the CDR3 is TGCAGTGCTAGTGGGCGGGAGGGTCCTACCGGGGAGCTGTTTTTT. Residues: CSASGREGPTGELFF.